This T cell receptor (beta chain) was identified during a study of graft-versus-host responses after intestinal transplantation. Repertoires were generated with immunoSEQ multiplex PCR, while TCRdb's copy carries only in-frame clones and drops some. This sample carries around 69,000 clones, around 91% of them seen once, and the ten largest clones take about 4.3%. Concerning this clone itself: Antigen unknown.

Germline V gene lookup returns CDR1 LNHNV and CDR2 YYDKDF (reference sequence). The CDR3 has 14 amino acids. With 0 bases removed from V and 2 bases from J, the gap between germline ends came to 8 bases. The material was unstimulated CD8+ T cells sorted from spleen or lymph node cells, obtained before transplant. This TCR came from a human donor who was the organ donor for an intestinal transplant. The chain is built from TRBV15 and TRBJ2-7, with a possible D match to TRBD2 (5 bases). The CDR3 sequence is CATSRERETYEQYV. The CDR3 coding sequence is TGTGCCACCAGCAGAGAGAGGGAAACCTACGAGCAGTACGTC.